The next 15 T cell receptor beta chains were all read from a single sample in a study of blood T cells in healthy people across ages. Sample-barcoded 5' priming and a J-beta primer mix drove a second PCR of 7 to 11 cycles. TCRdb itself ran the 5' RACE reads through MiXCR, one entry per CDR3 protein. The profile shows 1,800,000 or so distinct CDR3 sequences, about two fifths of them singletons. Sequencing was done on a sample of blood. These receptors all stem from a human donor in good health.

The V call is TRBV21-1, the J call TRBJ2-4; the table's D gene call, TRBD1, was not cross checked with the DNA. TRBJ2-5 matches the DNA end more closely, so the J call is doubtful. TRBV21-1 is marked as a pseudogene. The CDR3 covers 15 residues. CDR3 amino acids: CASSKEATHYETQYF. The CDR3 DNA is TGTGCCAGCAGCAAAGAGGCGACCCACTATGAGACCCAGTACTTC.

This clonotype occurred a few times. This rearrangement joins TRBV6-5 to TRBJ1-2, with TRBD1 identical over 8 bases. This CDR3 has 15 amino acids. The germline gives CDR1 MNHEY, CDR2 SVGAGI. With V trimmed by 4 bases and J by 7 bases, 11 bases remained unmatched. CDR3 sequence: CASSWTRTGIIGYTF. CDR3 bases: TGTGCCAGCAGTTGGACGAGGACAGGGATTATTGGCTACACCTTC.

This clonotype appeared a few times. The chain has TRBV4-1 and TRBJ2-6, with a possible D match to TRBD1 (5 bases). The CDR3 has 16 amino acids. The germline gives CDR1 MGHRA, CDR2 YSYEKL. Trimming pared 5 bases from V and 2 bases from J, leaving 13 bases between. In DNA form, the CDR3 reads TGCGCCAGCAGCACCGTGACAGTGGCTGGGGCCAACGTCCTGACTTTC. Its protein product is CASSTVTVAGANVLTF.

V usage is TRBV4-1 and J usage is TRBJ2-3, with TRBD2 matching over 9 bases. Unmatched junction bases numbered 6, after V lost 1 base and J lost 4 bases. Per germline, CDR1 MGHRA and CDR2 YSYEKL. The CDR3 is 16 amino acids. The CDR3 DNA sequence: TGCGCCAGCAGCCAAGTCATAGCGGGGGTTTCAGATACGCAGTATTTT. The encoded protein is CASSQVIAGVSDTQYF.

The gene calls are TRBV18 and TRBJ2-3; possible D gene TRBD2, 6 bases. Germline V lookup: CDR1 KGHSH, CDR2 LQKENI. Trimming pared 3 bases from V and 5 bases from J, leaving 9 bases between. The CDR3 contains 13 residues. CDR3 bases: TGTGCCAGCTCACCGATGGGAGGAGATACGCAGTATTTT. Translated, it gives CASSPMGGDTQYF.

This clonotype was found a few times. This sequence joins TRBV7-9 and TRBJ1-2; TRBD1 matches at 7 bases. This CDR3 is built from 16 residues. The trim removed 2 bases at V and 3 bases at J, leaving 9 bases unmatched. Germline V gene sequence: CDR1 SEHNR, CDR2 FQNEAQ (reference sequence). CDR3 amino acids: CASSLLLEGAYYGYTF. DNA for the CDR3: TGTGCCAGCAGCTTACTTCTAGAGGGGGCTTACTATGGCTACACCTTC. The entire variable domain, with the rest obtained from reference TRBV7-9 and TRBJ1-2, is as follows: DTGVSQNPRHKITKRGQNVTFRCDPISEHNRLYWYRQTLGQGPEFLTYFQNEAQLEKSRLLSDRFSAERPKGSFSTLEIQRTEQGDSAMYLCASSLLLEGAYYGYTFGSGTRLTVV.

The V call is TRBV6-6, the J call TRBJ2-7; D not resolved. The CDR3 is 17 residues long. V lost 0 bases to trimming and J lost 6 bases, with 21 bases between them. Germline loops: CDR1 MNHNY, CDR2 SVGAGI (reference sequence). The DNA for the CDR3 is TGTGCCAGCAGTTACTCATCGTCGACGGACCTCCGAGGCGAGCAGTACTTC. It encodes CASSYSSSTDLRGEQYF.

The chain couples TRBV10-2 to TRBJ2-3; 9 bases agree with TRBD2. The V and J ends lost 5 bases and 2 bases, in that order; junction bases with no gene match: 8. The CDR3 extends over 16 amino acids. Germline loops: CDR1 WSHSY, CDR2 SAAADI. CDR3 amino acids: CASSSSGGFSTDTQYF. CDR3 nucleotides: TGCGCCAGCAGTTCGAGCGGGGGGTTTTCCACAGATACGCAGTATTTT.

This clonotype was seen a few times. As DNA, the CDR3 is TGCAGTGCTCTGGGGGGATTAGCGGGGGGGACCTACAATGAGCAGTTCTTC. This translates into CSALGGLAGGTYNEQFF. This sequence joins TRBV20-1 and TRBJ2-1; 11 bases align to TRBD2. V shed 5 bases, J shed 2 bases, and the junction held 11 bases outside the gene matches. The CDR3 runs to 17 residues. CDR1 DFQATT and CDR2 SNEGSKA come from the germline V gene (reference sequence).

This rearrangement joins TRBV7-2 to TRBJ1-2; D may be TRBD1 (6 bases). CDR1 and CDR2 from the germline V gene are SGHTA and FQGNSA. V lost 4 bases and J 0 bases, leaving 18 bases between the germline ends. The CDR3 has 17 residues. CDR3 loop: CASSSYTGSDANYGYTF. CDR3 DNA sequence: TGTGCCAGCAGCTCCTATACAGGGAGTGATGCTAACTATGGCTACACCTTC.

The chain has TRBV28 and TRBJ1-2; D uncertain. CDR1 is MDHEN, CDR2 SYDVKM, per germline. The CDR3 runs to 14 residues. V shed 5 bases and J shed 7 bases, with 17 bases lying between them. The CDR3 region is CASSAPGKMGGYTF. The CDR3 nucleotides are TGTGCCAGCAGTGCTCCCGGCAAGATGGGTGGCTACACCTTC.

CDR3 in amino acids: CSAPGRSGLSYEQYF. CDR3 DNA sequence: TGCAGTGCCCCCGGGCGCAGCGGTTTATCCTACGAGCAGTACTTC. The V gene is TRBV20-1, the J gene TRBJ2-7; maybe TRBD2 (5 bases). V lost 6 bases and J lost 1, with 19 bases in between. CDR1 and CDR2 from the germline V gene are DFQATT and SNEGSKA (reference sequence). The CDR3 is 15 amino acids.

V and J are TRBV4-3 and TRBJ2-7; perhaps D is TRBD1 or TRBD2 (5 bases each). The V gene lost 0 bases and the J gene lost 10 bases, with 13 bases spanning the gap. The CDR3 has 13 residues. Germline V CDR1 and CDR2: LGHNA, YSLEER. In DNA, the CDR3 is TGCGCCAGCAGCCAAGATTTGGGGGTCAGTCAGTACTTC. Translating it yields CASSQDLGVSQYF.

This clonotype was detected many times. V gene TRBV4-3 combines with J gene TRBJ1-5; D gene unclear. The V end was cut by 0 bases, the J end by 3 bases, with 3 bases between. Germline CDR1 reads LGHNA; CDR2 reads YSLEER. The length of the CDR3 is 13 residues. As DNA, the CDR3 is TGCGCCAGCAGCCAAGATGTCAATCAGCCCCAGCATTTT. It yields the protein CASSQDVNQPQHF.

This clonotype came up many times. A junction boundary mismatches the germline segment, possibly from a read error. V usage is TRBV4-1 and J usage is TRBJ2-3; 7 bases are a match to TRBD2. Germline CDR1 is MGHRA and CDR2 is YSYEKL. There are 18 residues in the CDR3. CDR3 loop: CASSEESVLASSTDTQYF. In DNA form, the CDR3 reads TGCGCCAGCAGCGAAGAGAGCGTACTAGCGTCTAGCACAGATACGCAGTATTTT.